These T cell receptor beta chains were read from a single sample in a study of cytomegalovirus exposure and HLA in healthy donors. Data came from immunoSEQ multiplex PCR; TCRdb stores just in-frame clones and leaves some out. Of some 200,000 clones listed, just under 70% are singletons. Input material: PBMCs. Receptors originate from a man aged 35 to 55 in good health and CMV-seropositive. The CDR3 runs from the conserved cysteine through the conserved F or W. Fields, in order: D gene, J gene, V gene, CDR3 protein. A D gene is named only where the DNA matches it firmly.

. TRBJ2-3 TRBV15 CATSRTNPGKDTQYF
. TRBJ2-3 TRBV13 CASSKGPTGDTQYF
TRBD1 . TRBV7-2 CASSFGTGGYNEQYF
TRBD1 TRBJ1-2 TRBV6-5 CASSYSTGGGYGYTF
. TRBJ2-3 TRBV9 CASSDRTAFSTDTQYF
. TRBJ2-2 TRBV11-3 CASSLGGVYTGELFF
TRBD1 TRBJ2-7 TRBV7-2 CASSFPTGWGEQYF
. TRBJ2-1 TRBV9 CASSVYPREDEQFF
. TRBJ2-2 TRBV7-8 CASSFNTNTGELFF
TRBD1 TRBJ2-1 TRBV5-1 CASSVDRLYEQFF
. TRBJ1-1 TRBV18 CASSPREGGEAFF
. TRBJ1-1 TRBV29-1 CSVLKESGYTEAFF
. TRBJ2-1 TRBV27 CASSFAGSYNEQFF
. TRBJ1-1 TRBV7-9 CASSLSTGPEAFF